A single sample is the source of the 8 T cell receptor beta chains below, sequenced in a study of stem cell transplantation in POMP-related autoinflammatory disease. The repertoire was sequenced with immunoSEQ multiplex PCR; TCRdb's copy has only in-frame clones and lacks some. The repertoire has some 69,000 clones, roughly 90% of them found once; the top ten carry 0.55% to 0.85%. Source: CD4+ T cells from PBMCs, taken after stem cell transplantation. The origin of the receptors is a human patient with POMP-related autoinflammation and immune dysregulation (PRAID). Some of the T cells might come from the graft donor.

The chain couples TRBV6-4 to TRBJ1-1; no firm D call. With 6 bases removed from V and 8 bases from J, the gap between germline ends came to 19 bases. Germline assignment: CDR1 MRHNA and CDR2 SNTAGT. The CDR3 is made up of 14 amino acids. CDR3 in DNA: TGTGCCAGCAGCGATGCTCATGATGAGTTCGAAGCTTTCTTT. It is translated as CASSDAHDEFEAFF.

This rearrangement joins TRBV18 to TRBJ2-6, with D uncertain. The CDR3 sequence is 14 residues long. From germline, CDR1 is KGHSH and CDR2 LQKENI. V was cut by 2 bases and J by 0 bases, with 2 bases left in between. The CDR3 protein is CASSPASGANVLTF. CDR3 bases: TGTGCCAGCTCACCAGCCTCTGGGGCCAACGTCCTGACTTTC.

In this sample, this clone turned up once. The V gene is TRBV28, the J gene TRBJ1-6, with D unresolved. Germline V CDR1 and CDR2: MDHEN, SYDVKM. V was cut by 6 bases and J by 2 bases, with 5 bases left in between. The CDR3 contains 13 residues. The CDR3 coding sequence is TGTGCCAGCAGGGGAACCTATAATTCACCCCTCCACTTT. It yields the protein CASRGTYNSPLHF.

The genes are TRBV6-1 and TRBJ2-2; D remains unclear. The V end was cut by 0 bases, the J end by 3 bases, with 5 bases between. The CDR3 contains 14 residues. Per germline, CDR1 MNHNS and CDR2 SASEGT. In DNA form, the CDR3 reads TGTGCCAGCAGTGAAGCTCCAGACACCGGGGAGCTGTTTTTT. It yields the protein CASSEAPDTGELFF.

This clone has only one observation. CDR3 residues: CSASGRYEQYF. The CDR3 nucleotides read TGCAGTGCCTCAGGCCGCTACGAGCAGTACTTC. The chain combines TRBV20-1 with TRBJ2-7; D gene unclear. Trimming pared 6 bases from V and 3 bases from J, leaving 9 bases between. CDR1 and CDR2 (germline): DFQATT, SNEGSKA (reference sequence). The CDR3 loop spans 11 amino acids.

The rearrangement joins TRBV5-6 to TRBJ2-3; 9 bases match TRBD2. Germline assignment: CDR1 SGHDT and CDR2 YYEEEE. J gave up 4 bases and V 1 base, and 4 bases lay outside the gene matches. The CDR3 covers 15 residues. CDR3 amino acids: CASSLFSGSADTQYF. DNA for the CDR3: TGTGCCAGCAGCTTGTTTAGCGGGAGTGCAGATACGCAGTATTTT.

The CDR3 protein is CATSSPPTGLSTEAFF. The CDR3 DNA reads TGTGCCACCAGCAGCCCCCCCACAGGGCTGAGCACTGAAGCTTTCTTT. This chain links TRBV15 with TRBJ1-1; D may be TRBD1 (6 bases). The CDR3 has 16 amino acids. The germline V gene has CDR1 LNHNV and CDR2 YYDKDF (reference sequence). Trimming took off 3 bases at V and 4 bases at J, with 18 bases between the two ends.

J is TRBJ2-7 and V is TRBV18; 11 nucleotides align to TRBD2. Germline CDR1 KGHSH, CDR2 LQKENI. The CDR3 contains 14 residues. Trimming cost V 3 bases and J 5 bases; bases outside gene matches: 3. The CDR3 here is CASSPPGLADEQYF. CDR3 nucleotides: TGTGCCAGCTCACCCCCGGGACTAGCGGACGAGCAGTACTTC.